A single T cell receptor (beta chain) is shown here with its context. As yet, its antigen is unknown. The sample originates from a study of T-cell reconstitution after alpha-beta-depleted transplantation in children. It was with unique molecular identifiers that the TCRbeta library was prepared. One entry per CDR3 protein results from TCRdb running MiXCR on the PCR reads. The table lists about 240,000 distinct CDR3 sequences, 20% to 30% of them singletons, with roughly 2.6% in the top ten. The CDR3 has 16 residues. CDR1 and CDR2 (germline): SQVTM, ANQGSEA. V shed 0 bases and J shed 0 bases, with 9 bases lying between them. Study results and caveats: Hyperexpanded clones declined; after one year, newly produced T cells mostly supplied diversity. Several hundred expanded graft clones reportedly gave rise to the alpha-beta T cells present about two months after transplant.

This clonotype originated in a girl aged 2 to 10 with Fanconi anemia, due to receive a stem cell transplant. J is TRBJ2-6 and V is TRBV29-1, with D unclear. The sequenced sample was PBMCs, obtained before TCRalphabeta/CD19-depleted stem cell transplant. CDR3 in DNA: TGCAGCGTTGAAGATAGGATTCTCTCTGGGGCCAACGTCCTGACTTTC. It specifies CSVEDRILSGANVLTF.